This entry lists 8 T cell receptor beta chains sequenced from one sample in a study of OX40 agonist ivuxolimab in advanced cancers. Measured with immunoSEQ multiplex PCR; TCRdb has only the in-frame clones, and not every one. The table shows fewer than 85,000 clones, with 70% to 80% occurring only once. Sequenced material: CD4+ or CD8+ T cells sorted from blood, taken in a trial of the OX40 agonist ivuxolimab. These receptors all come from an adult with an advanced solid tumor such as melanoma, head and neck, liver or kidney cancer.

The CDR3 reads CASSWDSDSYNEQFF. CDR3 nucleotides: TGTGCCAGCAGCTGGGACTCCGATTCCTACAATGAGCAGTTCTTC. The genes are TRBV13 and TRBJ2-1; D perhaps matches TRBD2 (6 bases). Germline loops: CDR1 PRHDT, CDR2 FYEKMQ (reference sequence). This CDR3 is 15 amino acids long. V lost 4 bases, J lost 1 base, and 11 bases lay in between. The entire variable domain, with the rest obtained from reference TRBV13 and TRBJ2-1, is as follows: AAGVIQSPRHLIKEKRETATLKCYPIPRHDTVYWYQQGPGQDPQFLISFYEKMQSDKGSIPDRFSAQQFSDYHSELNMSSLELGDSALYFCASSWDSDSYNEQFFGPGTRLTVL.

This CDR3 is CSVKSWGGFEAFF. CDR3 bases: TGCAGCGTTAAGTCCTGGGGGGGGTTTGAAGCTTTCTTT. V and J are TRBV29-1 and TRBJ1-1; perhaps TRBD1 as D (5 bases). V lost 5 bases and J lost 7, with 17 bases in between. There are 13 residues in the CDR3. The germline V gene encodes CDR1 SQVTM and CDR2 ANQGSEA.

The rearrangement links TRBV15 to TRBJ2-3; 9 nucleotides line up with TRBD1. The length of the CDR3 is 18 residues. Trimming took 5 bases from V and 1 from J; bases not matched to a gene: 13. In germline, CDR1 is LNHNV, CDR2 YYDKDF (reference sequence). CDR3 loop: CATSRPGQGIEGTDTQYF. DNA of the CDR3: TGTGCCACCAGCCGGCCGGGACAGGGTATTGAGGGCACAGATACGCAGTATTTT.

This clone has just a few counts. The chain has TRBV18 and TRBJ1-5; D possibly corresponds to TRBD1 (6 bases). V was cut by 3 bases and J by 6 bases, with 18 bases left in between. CDR1 is KGHSH and CDR2 is LQKENI in the germline V gene. The CDR3 contains 16 residues. CDR3 nucleotides: TGTGCCAGCTCACCGGGTGCAGGGGCGTTGGGTCAGCCCCAGCATTTT. Translating gives CASSPGAGALGQPQHF.

The chain carries TRBV28 and TRBJ2-1, with 7 bases identical to TRBD2. The length of the CDR3 is 17 residues. V shed 3 bases and J 2 bases; nucleotides not matched to a gene: 10. The germline V gene has CDR1 MDHEN and CDR2 SYDVKM. The CDR3 sequence is CASSFAGAGWAYNEQFF. In DNA, the CDR3 is TGTGCCAGCAGTTTTGCCGGAGCGGGGTGGGCCTACAATGAGCAGTTCTTC.

The CDR3 here is CASSREVDTQYF. DNA of the CDR3: TGTGCCAGCAGCCGAGAGGTGGATACGCAGTATTTT. The V gene is TRBV11-2, the J gene TRBJ2-3, with no clear D. The CDR3 sequence is 12 residues long. V dropped 5 bases and J dropped 6 bases, with 9 bases sitting between them. Germline V lookup: CDR1 SGHAT, CDR2 FQNNGV.

The chain carries TRBV9 and TRBJ2-1, with a weak D call TRBD2 (5 bases). Germline lookup yields CDR1 SGDLS and CDR2 YYNGEE. Between the trimmed V and J ends, which lost 1 base and 0 bases, there was a span of 8 bases. CDR3 length equals 15 residues. The CDR3 DNA reads TGTGCCAGCAGCGTAAGCGGAAACTCCTACAATGAGCAGTTCTTC. It translates to CASSVSGNSYNEQFF. Drawing the rest from reference TRBV9 and TRBJ2-1, the complete variable domain is DSGVTQTPKHLITATGQRVTLRCSPRSGDLSVYWYQQSLDQGLQFLIQYYNGEERAKGNILERFSAQQFPDLHSELNLSSLELGDSALYFCASSVSGNSYNEQFFGPGTRLTVL.

The chain carries TRBV18 and TRBJ2-5, with 8 nucleotides matching TRBD2. The CDR3 contains 16 residues. V shed 3 bases, J shed 5 bases, and the junction held 11 bases outside the gene matches. The germline V gene has CDR1 KGHSH and CDR2 LQKENI. CDR3 coding DNA: TGTGCCAGCTCACCTAACTTAGCGGGAATTGAGGAGACCCAGTACTTC. Translation gives CASSPNLAGIEETQYF.